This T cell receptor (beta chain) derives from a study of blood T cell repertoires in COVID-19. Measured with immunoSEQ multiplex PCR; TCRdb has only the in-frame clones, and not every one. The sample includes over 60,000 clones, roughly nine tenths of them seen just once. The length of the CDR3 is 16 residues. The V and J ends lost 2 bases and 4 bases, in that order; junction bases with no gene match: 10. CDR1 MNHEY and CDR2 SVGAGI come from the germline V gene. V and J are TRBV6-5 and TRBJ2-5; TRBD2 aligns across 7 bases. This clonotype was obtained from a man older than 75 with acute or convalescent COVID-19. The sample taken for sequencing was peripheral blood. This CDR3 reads CASSYPAGEGRETQYF. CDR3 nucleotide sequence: TGTGCCAGCAGTTACCCGGCGGGAGAAGGGCGAGAGACCCAGTACTTC.